One sample yielded the 27 T cell receptor beta chains listed below, sequenced in a study of esophageal squamous cell carcinoma under preoperative chemotherapy. TCRdb reprocessed the PCR reads via MiXCR and lists one record per CDR3 protein. The data hold fewer than 20,000 distinct CDR3 sequences, with 40% to 55% observed a single time. Time point in this sample: after preoperative PTX-NDP chemotherapy. The specimen was collected from a patient given preoperative chemotherapy. The receptors were sampled from a human donor with esophageal squamous cell carcinoma. The donor label of this sample is uncertain.

The rearrangement links TRBV7-2 to TRBJ2-1; 10 nucleotides line up with TRBD2. The CDR3 covers 14 residues. Germline V lookup: CDR1 SGHTA, CDR2 FQGNSA. V lost 4 bases, J lost 13 bases, and 10 bases stayed unmatched. This CDR3 reads CASSSSGSRETQFF. The CDR3, as DNA: TGTGCCAGCAGCTCTAGCGGGAGCAGAGAGACCCAGTTCTTC.

This clonotype showed up just once. An end of the junction does not agree with germline; a read error may underlie this. This rearrangement joins TRBV7-9 to TRBJ2-5; 9 bases are a match to TRBD1. Germline CDR1 SEHNR, CDR2 FQNEAQ (reference sequence). This CDR3 region has 14 residues. Here the CDR3 DNA reads TGTGCCAGCAGCTCGACAGGGGGGCCAGAGACCCGGTTCTTC. It encodes CASSSTGGPETRFF.

Relative to its sample, this clonotype is medium-sized (0.01 to 0.1%). V usage is TRBV11-3 and J usage is TRBJ2-1; D is possibly TRBD2 (5 bases). V lost 8 bases and J 0 bases, leaving 14 bases between the germline ends. The CDR3 extends over 15 amino acids. Germline V gives CDR1 SGHNT, CDR2 YENEEA. The CDR3 DNA follows: TGTGCCAGCGCCGAGGGCGCAAGCTCCTACAATGAGCAGTTCTTC. Its translation is CASAEGASSYNEQFF.

Comment on this clonotype: Being one base from a much bigger clone, this may be a read error. The CDR3 DNA is TGTGCCAGCAGCCCTACTGAGAGGGCTCAGGTGAAGTACTTC. It codes for CASSPTERAQVKYF. The chain uses TRBV5-6 and TRBJ2-5; possible D gene TRBD2, 5 bases. Trimming took off 4 bases at V and 12 bases at J, with 22 bases between the two ends. The CDR3 has 14 amino acids. Germline V gives CDR1 SGHDT, CDR2 YYEEEE.

About this clonotype itself: One end of the junction does not line up with germline, which may come from a read error. V is TRBV6-1 and J is TRBJ2-2; D perhaps matches TRBD1 (5 bases). The CDR3 contains 14 residues. Germline V lookup: CDR1 MNHNS, CDR2 SASEGT. Written as DNA, the CDR3 is TGTGCCAGCAGCCTGGCTGTGAACACAGGTGAGCTGTATTTT. Amino acid sequence: CASSLAVNTGELYF.

This clonotype was seen at least ten times. This rearrangement joins TRBV5-6 to TRBJ2-3; 9 bases line up with TRBD1. CDR1 SGHDT and CDR2 YYEEEE come from the germline V gene. The trim removed 4 bases at V and 0 bases at J, leaving 3 bases unmatched. The CDR3 is 15 residues long. This CDR3 is CASSEGQGSTDTQYF. CDR3 coding DNA: TGTGCCAGCAGCGAGGGACAGGGTAGCACAGATACGCAGTATTTT.

The genes are TRBV11-2 and TRBJ2-5; 9 bases are shared with TRBD1. The end of the DNA is better explained by TRBJ2-1, so the J call may be wrong. CDR3 length equals 14 residues. The germline CDR1 and CDR2 sequences are SGHAT and FQNNGV. The DNA for the CDR3 is TGTGCCAGCAGCTTCGGACAGGGGAACAATGAGCAGTTCTTC. Its translation: CASSFGQGNNEQFF.

Concerning this clonotype itself: Germline is not matched at one junction end, which may reflect a read error. The chain recombines TRBV12-3 or TRBV12-4 with TRBJ2-3, with D possibly being TRBD2 (6 bases). The CDR3 consists of 17 residues. The CDR3 reads CASSARPGGTNQDTQYF. In nucleotides, the CDR3 is TGTGCCAGTAGTGCGAGGCCCGGGGGTACCAACCAAGATACCCAGTATTTT.

The V call is TRBV9, the J call TRBJ1-1; TRBD1 might be the D (5 bases). Germline CDR1 SGDLS, CDR2 YYNGEE. The V gene lost 0 bases and the J gene lost 11 bases, with 14 bases spanning the gap. The length of the CDR3 is 13 residues. The CDR3 here is CASSVGIGEVAFF. For the CDR3, the DNA is TGTGCCAGCAGCGTAGGGATAGGGGAGGTCGCTTTCTTT.

This clonotype was picked up one time. The chain has TRBV7-3 and TRBJ2-1; 7 bases are a match to TRBD1. J was trimmed by 10 bases and V by 5 bases; bases with no gene match: 17. The CDR3 runs to 16 residues. Germline V CDR1 and CDR2: SGHTA, FQGTGA. The CDR3 nucleotides read TGTGCCAGCAGCCCCCCCGGGACAGCTCACTCCTACGAGCAGTTCTTC. This sequence encodes CASSPPGTAHSYEQFF.

V usage is TRBV5-4 and J usage is TRBJ1-2; no clear D. Trimming stripped 3 bases from V and 8 bases from J, with 11 bases between. Per germline, CDR1 SGHNT and CDR2 YYREEE (reference sequence). This CDR3 comprises 12 residues. Written as DNA, the CDR3 is TGTGCCAGCAGCTACCCCCCGGGCGGCTACACCTTC. It specifies CASSYPPGGYTF.

CDR3 DNA sequence: TGTGCGGGGCGTGGAGTTATTGCCAAAAACATTCAGTACTTC. The encoded protein is CAGRGVIAKNIQYF. V gene TRBV10-3 combines with J gene TRBJ2-5; D perhaps matches TRBD1 (5 bases). The J call may not be correct, given that the DNA end is closer to TRBJ2-4. Germline V gene sequence: CDR1 ENHRY, CDR2 SYGVKD. The CDR3 length is 14 residues.

This clonotype was recorded many times. The chain has TRBV7-2 and TRBJ2-5, with TRBD2 matching over 9 bases. The CDR3 sequence is 17 residues long. The V segment lost 1 base and the J segment 2 bases; nucleotides outside the gene matches: 8. Germline V gives CDR1 SGHTA, CDR2 FQGNSA. As DNA, the CDR3 is TGTGCCAGCAGCTTAGGCCCTAGCGGGGTGGGGCAAGAGACCCAGTACTTC. Translated, it gives CASSLGPSGVGQETQYF.

A note on this clonotype: The CDR3 ends on some other residue instead of the conserved phenylalanine or tryptophan, so this is likely a read error. This rearrangement joins TRBV11-2 to TRBJ2-5, with unresolved D. CDR3 length: 14 amino acids. V dropped 4 bases and J dropped 4 bases, with 13 bases sitting between them. The germline gives CDR1 SGHAT, CDR2 FQNNGV. In DNA, the CDR3 is TGTGCCAGCAGCTCATTAGCTGGAGTAGAGACCCAGTACTCC. Its translation: CASSSLAGVETQYS.

The V call is TRBV6-4, the J call TRBJ2-2, with unresolved D. V gave up 2 bases and J gave up 4 bases, with 11 bases separating them. Germline values: CDR1 MRHNA, CDR2 SNTAGT. CDR3 size: 15 residues. The CDR3 DNA reads as TGTGCCAGCAGTGACAGGCCGGGTGCCACCGGGGAGCTGTTTTTT. Translating it yields CASSDRPGATGELFF.

This clonotype appeared once. V and J are TRBV11-2 and TRBJ2-3; D possibly matches TRBD1 or TRBD2 (5 bases each). The germline V gene encodes CDR1 SGHAT and CDR2 FQNNGV. There are 15 residues in the CDR3. Trimming stripped 2 bases from V and 4 bases from J, with 13 bases between. Here the CDR3 DNA reads TGTGCCAGCAGCTTATCCGGGGCCGGGGCAGATACGCAGTATTTT. It specifies CASSLSGAGADTQYF. Variable domain in full (rest from reference TRBV11-2 and TRBJ2-3): EAGVAQSPRYKIIEKRQSVAFWCNPISGHATLYWYQQILGQGPKLLIQFQNNGVVDDSQLPKDRFSAERLKGVDSTLKIQPAKLEDSAVYLCASSLSGAGADTQYFGPGTRLTVL.

The count of this clonotype is one. The V call is TRBV12-5, the J call TRBJ2-2; weak D call: TRBD2 (5 bases). V was shortened by 6 bases and J by 0 bases, with 11 bases between the two germline ends. The CDR3 consists of 15 residues. Germline V gives CDR1 LGHNT, CDR2 FRNRAP. CDR3 nucleotides: TGTGCTAGTGGACCTCCCGGGGCGAACACCGGGGAGCTGTTTTTT. Its translation is CASGPPGANTGELFF. The full variable domain, its missing parts supplied by reference TRBV12-5 and TRBJ2-2, is DARVTQTPRHKVTEMGQEVTMRCQPILGHNTVFWYRQTMMQGLELLAYFRNRAPLDDSGMPKDRFSAEMPDATLATLKIQPSEPRDSAVYFCASGPPGANTGELFFGEGSRLTVL.

This clonotype was recorded a few times. This chain joins TRBV5-6 and TRBJ2-5; 7 nucleotides agree with TRBD1. The CDR3 length is 16 residues. J gave up 1 base and V 6 bases, and 12 bases lay outside the gene matches. The V gene's germline CDR1 is SGHDT and CDR2 YYEEEE. The CDR3 region is CASTPRAGGVQETQYF. The DNA for the CDR3 is TGTGCCAGCACCCCCCGGGCAGGGGGAGTCCAAGAGACCCAGTACTTC.

This chain connects TRBV7-2 to TRBJ2-3; 9 nucleotides agree with TRBD1. The germline V gene encodes CDR1 SGHTA and CDR2 FQGNSA. J was trimmed by 12 bases and V by 5 bases; bases with no gene match: 18. This CDR3 has 16 residues. In DNA, the CDR3 is TGTGCCAGCAGCGCACGACAGGGGGGGAGCCAAGAGACCCAGTATTTT. Its protein is CASSARQGGSQETQYF.

This clonotype came up a few times. J is TRBJ2-1 and V is TRBV27; 8 nucleotides match TRBD1. The CDR3 covers 12 residues. V lost 0 bases, J lost 14 bases, and 3 bases stayed unmatched. CDR1 and CDR2 from the germline V gene are MNHEY and SMNVEV (reference sequence). The CDR3 here is CASSLSTGEEFF. For the CDR3, the DNA is TGTGCCAGCAGTTTATCGACAGGGGAAGAGTTCTTC.

This sequence joins TRBV6-1 and TRBJ2-5; either TRBD1 or TRBD2 may supply D (6 bases each). The last part of the DNA fits TRBJ2-7 better; the J call may be wrong. The CDR3 is 13 residues long. Per germline, CDR1 MNHNS and CDR2 SASEGT. CDR3 in DNA: TGTGCCAGCAGCATAGGGGGGACCTACGAGCAGTACTTC. Its translation is CASSIGGTYEQYF.

Ten or more counts support this clonotype. Its ends do not fully match the called genes, so a read error is possible. The chain recombines TRBV11-3 with TRBJ2-7; D might be TRBD2 (5 bases). The CDR3 loop spans 14 amino acids. In germline, CDR1 is SGHNT, CDR2 YENEEA. This chain's CDR3 is CANSLGGSTYEQYF. The CDR3 bases are TGTGCCAACAGCTTAGGCGGGTCAACCTACGAGCAGTACTTC.

To note about this clonotype: This likely comes from a read error, as the CDR3 has no conserved phenylalanine or tryptophan at its end. No DNA is shown, since the ends of the CDR3 on it are uncertain; the CDR3 is the one TCRdb lists. This rearrangement joins TRBV27 to TRBJ2-5; the table's D call, TRBD1, has no DNA check behind it. Per the germline V gene, CDR1 is MNHEY and CDR2 is SMNVEV (reference sequence). The CDR3 extends over 10 residues, inclusive of both ends. The CDR3 is CASSLTPSSS.

This chain joins TRBV7-3 and TRBJ2-1; D ambiguous. The tail of the sequence fits TRBJ2-5 better, so the J call may be wrong. The CDR3 has 16 amino acids. Germline V lookup: CDR1 SGHTA, CDR2 FQGTGA. The CDR3 DNA reads as TGTGCCAGCAGCTTCCAGGCGGCCGAGGTGGGGGAGACCCAGTACTTC. It codes for CASSFQAAEVGETQYF.

As for this clonotype: One end of the junction is discordant with germline, which a read error may explain. The chain recombines TRBV7-7 with TRBJ2-5, with TRBD1 identical over 8 bases. The end of the DNA aligns better with TRBJ2-7, so the J call may be wrong. The CDR3 is 15 amino acids. Germline CDR1 SSHAT, CDR2 FNYEAQ (reference sequence). The CDR3 spells CASSFGTGSSYEQYF. The DNA for the CDR3 is TGTGCTAGCAGCTTTGGGACAGGTAGCTCCTACGAGCAGTACTTC.

A remark on this clonotype: The germline gene is not matched at one end of the junction; a read error may be the cause. The genes are TRBV7-8 and TRBJ2-3; tentative D call: TRBD1 (7 bases). The CDR3 contains 15 residues. The V gene's germline CDR1 is SGHVS and CDR2 FQNEAQ. CDR3 residues: CASSRGLGDRDMQYF. In nucleotides, the CDR3 is TGTGCCAGCAGCCGGGGGCTGGGGGACAGAGATATGCAGTATTTT.

The V and J genes are TRBV7-9 and TRBJ2-1, with TRBD2 matching 12 bases. Germline V CDR1 and CDR2: SEHNR, FQNEAQ (reference sequence). The CDR3 contains 16 residues. The ends lost 3 bases at V and 7 bases at J; junction bases unmatched: 7. In nucleotides, the CDR3 is TGTGCCAGCAGCTTCCGACTAGCGGGAGAAGGGAATGAGCAGTTCTTC. This codes for CASSFRLAGEGNEQFF.